These 22 T cell receptor beta chains were all obtained from the same sample, sequenced in a study of neurological immune-mediated disorders. TCRdb reprocessed the 5' RACE reads via MiXCR and lists one record per CDR3 protein. The sample has about 66,000 distinct CDR3 sequences, approximately 4.1% seen once. Input material: PBMCs. The receptors here all came from a man aged 25-40 years with multiple sclerosis.

There are many counts of this clonotype. The chain has TRBV2 and TRBJ1-5; D unclear. The germline V and J ends were trimmed by 6 bases and 2 bases, with 8 bases remaining between them. The CDR3 consists of 13 residues. Germline CDR1 is SNHLY and CDR2 is FYNNEI. CDR3 DNA sequence: TGTGCCAGCAGGCGGGAGCGCAATCAGCCCCAGCATTTT. Translated: CASRRERNQPQHF. The whole variable domain, filled in from reference TRBV2 and TRBJ1-5, reads EPEVTQTPSHQVTQMGQEVILRCVPISNHLYFYWYRQILGQKVEFLVSFYNNEISEKSEIFDDQFSVERPDGSNFTLKIRSTKLEDSAMYFCASRRERNQPQHFGDGTRLSIL.

This rearrangement joins TRBV4-1 to TRBJ2-2; 7 positions agree with TRBD2. J was trimmed by 0 bases and V by 2 bases; bases with no gene match: 9. The V gene's germline CDR1 is MGHRA and CDR2 YSYEKL. The CDR3 totals 18 residues. The CDR3 region is CASSQRRLGGANTGELFF. DNA for the CDR3: TGCGCCAGCAGCCAACGACGCCTGGGGGGGGCGAACACCGGGGAGCTGTTTTTT.

This clonotype was recorded a few times. The chain employs TRBV29-1 and TRBJ1-2; possibly TRBD1 for D (5 bases). The germline CDR1 and CDR2 sequences are SQVTM and ANQGSEA. Trimming cost V 7 bases and J 6 bases, with 18 bases left between them. CDR3 length equals 13 residues. The CDR3 region has the DNA TGCAGCGCCTATGGATCCAGGGAGCATGGCTACACCTTC. Translated: CSAYGSREHGYTF.

This clonotype has a count of ten or more. This rearrangement joins TRBV29-1 to TRBJ2-5; the D is unclear. This CDR3 spans 15 amino acids. V lost 4 bases and J 5 bases, leaving 20 bases between the germline ends. Germline V gene sequence: CDR1 SQVTM, CDR2 ANQGSEA. The chain's CDR3 is CSVVAGWGFAETQYF. Here the CDR3 DNA reads TGCAGCGTTGTCGCCGGTTGGGGATTCGCGGAGACCCAGTACTTC.

This clonotype was observed many times. The gene calls are TRBV7-9 and TRBJ2-1, with a tentative D call TRBD2 (6 bases). V lost 8 bases and J 4 bases, leaving 21 bases between the germline ends. CDR1 and CDR2 from the germline V gene are SEHNR and FQNEAQ (reference sequence). CDR3 length: 16 amino acids. The CDR3 region has the DNA TGTGCCAGCGTACATAAAGGGGAGGCGATATACAATGAGCAGTTCTTC. As protein: CASVHKGEAIYNEQFF.

At least ten counts were recorded for this clonotype. The chain recombines TRBV10-3 with TRBJ1-1; no definite D call. CDR3 length equals 13 residues. CDR1 is ENHRY, CDR2 SYGVKD, per germline. The ends were cut back, 6 bases at V and 1 base at J, with 9 bases in the middle. The CDR3 region has the DNA TGTGCCATCAGGGTAATGGAGAACACTGAAGCTTTCTTT. It specifies CAIRVMENTEAFF.

This clonotype was detected many times. This sequence joins TRBV4-1 and TRBJ2-3, with a weak D call TRBD2 (5 bases). This CDR3 region has 15 residues. Trimming removed 4 bases from V and 1 base from J, with 12 bases in between. Germline assignment: CDR1 MGHRA and CDR2 YSYEKL. The CDR3 coding sequence is TGCGCCAGCAGCCCCGCGGGTTCTCGCACAGATACGCAGTATTTT. Translating it yields CASSPAGSRTDTQYF.

This clonotype was counted at least ten times. The chain has TRBV7-9 and TRBJ1-5; a possible D gene is TRBD1 (6 bases). This CDR3 has 13 residues. Germline CDR1 and CDR2: SEHNR and FQNEAQ (reference sequence). Trimming took off 1 base at V and 9 bases at J, with 10 bases between the two ends. CDR3 residues: CASSLGGGLPQHF. The CDR3 region has the DNA TGTGCCAGCAGCTTAGGCGGGGGGCTGCCCCAGCATTTT.

Points on this clonotype: The germline gene is not matched at one end of the junction; a read error may be the cause. The chain recombines TRBV20-1 with TRBJ1-6, with a tentative D call TRBD1 (5 bases). The V gene's germline CDR1 is DFQATT and CDR2 SNEGSKA (reference sequence). The CDR3 is 11 residues long. The CDR3 sequence: CSASGGGPLNF. In nucleotides, the CDR3 is TGCAGTGCTAGCGGGGGAGGTCCCCTCAACTTT.

This clonotype was detected many times. This sequence joins TRBV20-1 and TRBJ1-1; no definite D call. The CDR3 runs to 15 residues. V was cut by 8 bases and J by 6 bases, with 25 bases left in between. Germline assignment: CDR1 DFQATT and CDR2 SNEGSKA (reference sequence). CDR3 sequence (DNA): TGCAGTCCTCGAAAGATTTTTCGGTATCCCGCTGAAGCTTTCTTT. Translated: CSPRKIFRYPAEAFF.

This clonotype was detected ten times or more. The gene calls are TRBV5-1 and TRBJ1-4, with 9 bases lining up with TRBD1. Germline V gene data show CDR1 as SGHRS and CDR2 as YFSETQ. The CDR3 sequence is 17 residues long. V gave up 4 bases and J gave up 0 bases; unmatched junction bases: 7. The CDR3 nucleotides read TGCGCCAGCAGCAGAGGACAGGGGATTGCAACTAATGAAAAACTGTTTTTT. Protein product: CASSRGQGIATNEKLFF.

This clonotype was picked up many times. The chain is built from TRBV5-1 and TRBJ1-1; no clear D. The germline CDR1 and CDR2 sequences are SGHRS and YFSETQ. Trimming stripped 5 bases from V and 0 bases from J, with 14 bases between. The CDR3 covers 15 residues. The CDR3 loop reads CASRAAGILNTEAFF. In DNA, the CDR3 is TGCGCCAGCAGGGCGGCCGGCATCTTGAACACTGAAGCTTTCTTT.

This clonotype was counted at least ten times. V usage is TRBV5-1 and J usage is TRBJ2-3; D might be TRBD1 or TRBD2, each matching 5 bases. V gave up 1 base and J gave up 3 bases, with 21 bases separating them. From germline, CDR1 is SGHRS and CDR2 YFSETQ. The CDR3 sequence is 18 residues long. The DNA of the CDR3 is TGCGCCAGCAGCTTGCCTGGGACCGCGCATAGAGCTACAGATACGCAGTATTTT. Translated: CASSLPGTAHRATDTQYF.

Ten or more counts support this clonotype. In DNA form, the CDR3 reads TGTGCCAGCAGTGAAGGCGGGGGGGGAACTGAAGCTTTCTTT. The encoded protein is CASSEGGGGTEAFF. The chain couples TRBV2 to TRBJ1-1; possible D gene TRBD1, 5 bases. The V gene lost 1 base and the J gene lost 5 bases, with 11 bases spanning the gap. Germline CDR1 and CDR2: SNHLY and FYNNEI. The CDR3 totals 14 residues. The complete variable domain, with remaining parts taken from reference TRBV2 and TRBJ1-1, reads EPEVTQTPSHQVTQMGQEVILRCVPISNHLYFYWYRQILGQKVEFLVSFYNNEISEKSEIFDDQFSVERPDGSNFTLKIRSTKLEDSAMYFCASSEGGGGTEAFFGQGTRLTVV.

This clonotype was seen many times. The chain has TRBV6-6 and TRBJ2-7; possible D gene TRBD1, 5 bases. The CDR3 runs 16 residues. The V end was cut by 0 bases, the J end by 3 bases, with 15 bases between. The germline CDR1 and CDR2 sequences are MNHNY and SVGAGI (reference sequence). The CDR3 loop reads CASSYSIRSRDYEQYF. CDR3 DNA: TGTGCCAGCAGTTACTCGATCAGGAGCAGGGACTACGAGCAGTACTTC.

This clonotype has a count of ten or more. The genes are TRBV5-1 and TRBJ1-1, with 10 bases aligning to TRBD1. The V gene end was trimmed by 4 bases and the J gene end by 4 bases; junction bases not matched to a gene: 4. CDR1 and CDR2 from the germline V gene are SGHRS and YFSETQ. CDR3 length: 14 amino acids. The CDR3 bases are TGCGCCAGCAGCGCGGGACAGGGGAGCACTGAAGCTTTCTTT. Protein product: CASSAGQGSTEAFF.

This clonotype was recorded a few times. One junction end disagrees with the germline gene, perhaps due to a read error. V gene TRBV6-6 combines with J gene TRBJ1-5; the D gene is possibly TRBD1 (5 bases). The V gene's germline CDR1 is MNHNY and CDR2 SVGAGI (reference sequence). The CDR3 has 15 residues. CDR3 sequence reads: CASRPSDRYNQPQNF. DNA for the CDR3: TGTGCCAGCAGACCTTCAGACAGATACAATCAGCCCCAGAATTTT.

This chain links TRBV5-1 with TRBJ2-7; D call uncertain. Germline values: CDR1 SGHRS, CDR2 YFSETQ. V lost 2 bases to trimming and J lost 6 bases, with 21 bases between them. This CDR3 has 16 residues. The CDR3: CASSLTSLLKGTEQYF. The CDR3 DNA reads TGCGCCAGCAGCTTAACATCGCTTTTAAAGGGAACCGAGCAGTACTTC.

This clonotype was observed at least ten times. J is TRBJ2-1 and V is TRBV5-4; 7 bases agree with TRBD1. The J segment lost 8 bases and the V segment lost 0 bases, leaving 14 bases of the junction unmatched. Germline V CDR1 and CDR2: SGHNT, YYREEE (reference sequence). The CDR3 runs to 17 residues. The CDR3 region is CASSLALTRQGRHEQFF. The CDR3 DNA reads TGTGCCAGCAGCTTGGCCCTTACTAGACAGGGCAGACATGAGCAGTTCTTC.

This clonotype was recorded at least ten times. V gene TRBV5-1 combines with J gene TRBJ1-1; D gene uncertain. The CDR3 length is 16 residues. The V end lost 0 bases, the J end lost 4 bases, and 16 bases lay between the germline ends. Germline V CDR1 and CDR2: SGHRS, YFSETQ. For the CDR3, the DNA is TGCGCCAGCAGCTTGGCTGGCAGAACCGTGGGCACTGAAGCTTTCTTT. It is translated as CASSLAGRTVGTEAFF.

This clonotype was seen many times. This CDR3 reads CAILRQGKSGANVLTF. The CDR3 DNA reads TGTGCCATCCTGAGGCAGGGGAAGTCTGGGGCCAACGTCCTGACTTTC. The V and J genes are TRBV10-3 and TRBJ2-6; perhaps TRBD1 as D (6 bases). Germline V gives CDR1 ENHRY, CDR2 SYGVKD. V gave up 8 bases and J gave up 1 base, with 15 bases separating them. The CDR3 totals 16 residues.

Many counts were recorded for this clonotype. The chain uses TRBV5-1 and TRBJ2-7, with 9 bases matching TRBD1. The J segment lost 2 bases and the V segment lost 5 bases, leaving 8 bases of the junction unmatched. Germline loops: CDR1 SGHRS, CDR2 YFSETQ. CDR3 length: 15 amino acids. Written as DNA, the CDR3 is TGCGCCAGCAGATCGACAGGGGGAATGACCTACGAGCAGTACTTC. It codes for CASRSTGGMTYEQYF. The variable domain in full, with the rest retrieved from reference TRBV5-1 and TRBJ2-7, is KAGVTQTPRYLIKTRGQQVTLSCSPISGHRSVSWYQQTPGQGLQFLFEYFSETQRNKGNFPGRFSGRQFSNSRSEMNVSTLELGDSALYLCASRSTGGMTYEQYFGPGTRLTVT.